This TCR beta chain was obtained from a study of blood T cell repertoires in COVID-19. Across the whole study: Acute-phase and convalescent COVID-19 samples originated in the United States, Italy and Spain.

The CDR3 runs 13 residues. V was shortened by 0 bases and J by 11 bases, with 13 bases between the two germline ends. Germline loops: CDR1 SEHNR, CDR2 FQNEAQ (reference sequence). Measured with immunoSEQ multiplex PCR; TCRdb has only the in-frame clones, and not every one. The sample contains 250,000 to 300,000 clones, just under 90% of which appear only once. The clonotype was recovered from a middle-aged woman with acute or convalescent COVID-19. V usage is TRBV7-9 and J usage is TRBJ1-1; D may be TRBD1 (5 bases). Specimen: peripheral blood. The CDR3 spells CASSLARGVNAFF. As DNA, the CDR3 is TGTGCCAGCAGCTTAGCGCGGGGGGTGAATGCTTTCTTT. The entire variable domain, with the rest obtained from reference TRBV7-9 and TRBJ1-1, is as follows: DTGVSQNPRHKITKRGQNVTFRCDPISEHNRLYWYRQTLGQGPEFLTYFQNEAQLEKSRLLSDRFSAERPKGSFSTLEIQRTEQGDSAMYLCASSLARGVNAFFGQGTRLTVV.